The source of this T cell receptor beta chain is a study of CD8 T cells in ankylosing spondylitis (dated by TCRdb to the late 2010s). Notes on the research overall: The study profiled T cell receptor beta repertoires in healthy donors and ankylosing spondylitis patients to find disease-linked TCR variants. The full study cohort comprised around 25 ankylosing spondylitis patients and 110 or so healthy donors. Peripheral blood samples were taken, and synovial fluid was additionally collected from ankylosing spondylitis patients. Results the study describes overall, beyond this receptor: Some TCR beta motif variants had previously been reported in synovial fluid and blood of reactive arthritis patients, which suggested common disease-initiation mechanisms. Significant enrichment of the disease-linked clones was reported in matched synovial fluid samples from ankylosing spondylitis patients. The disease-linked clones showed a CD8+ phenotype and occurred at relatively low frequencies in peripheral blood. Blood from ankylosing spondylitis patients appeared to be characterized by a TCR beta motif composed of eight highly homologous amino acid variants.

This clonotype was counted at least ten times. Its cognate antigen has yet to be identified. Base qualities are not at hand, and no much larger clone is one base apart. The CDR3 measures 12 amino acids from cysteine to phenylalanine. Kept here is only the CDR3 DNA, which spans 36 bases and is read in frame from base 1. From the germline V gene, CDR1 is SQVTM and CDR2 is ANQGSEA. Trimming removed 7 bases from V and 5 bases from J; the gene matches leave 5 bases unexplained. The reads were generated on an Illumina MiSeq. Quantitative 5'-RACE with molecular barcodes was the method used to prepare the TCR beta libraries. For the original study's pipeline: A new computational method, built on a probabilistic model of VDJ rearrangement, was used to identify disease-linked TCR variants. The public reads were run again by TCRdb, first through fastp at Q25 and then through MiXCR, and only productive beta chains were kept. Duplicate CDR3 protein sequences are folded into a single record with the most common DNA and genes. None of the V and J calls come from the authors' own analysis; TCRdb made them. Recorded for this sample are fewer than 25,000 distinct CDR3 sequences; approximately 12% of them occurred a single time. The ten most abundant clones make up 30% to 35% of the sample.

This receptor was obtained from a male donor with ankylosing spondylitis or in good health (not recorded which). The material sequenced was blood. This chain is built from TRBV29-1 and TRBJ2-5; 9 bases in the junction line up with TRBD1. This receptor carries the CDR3 CSGHRGLETQYF. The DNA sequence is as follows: TGCAGCGGTCACAGGGGGCTTGAGACCCAGTACTTC.